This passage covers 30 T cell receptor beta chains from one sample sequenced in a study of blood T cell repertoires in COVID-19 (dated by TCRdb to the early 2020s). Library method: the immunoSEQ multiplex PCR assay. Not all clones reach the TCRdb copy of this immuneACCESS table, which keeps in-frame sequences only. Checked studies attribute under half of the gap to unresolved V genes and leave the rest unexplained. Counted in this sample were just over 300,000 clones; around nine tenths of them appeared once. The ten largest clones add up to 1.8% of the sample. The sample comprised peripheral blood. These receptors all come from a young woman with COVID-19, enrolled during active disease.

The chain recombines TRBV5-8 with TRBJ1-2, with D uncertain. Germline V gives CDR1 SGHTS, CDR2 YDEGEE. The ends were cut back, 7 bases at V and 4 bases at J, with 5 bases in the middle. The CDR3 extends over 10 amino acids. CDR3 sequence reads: CASHSYGYTF. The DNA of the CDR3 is TGTGCCAGCCATAGCTATGGCTACACCTTC. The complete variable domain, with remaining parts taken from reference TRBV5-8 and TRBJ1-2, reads EAGVTQSPTHLIKTRGQQATLRCSPISGHTSVYWYQQALGLGLQFLLWYDEGEERNRGNFPPRFSGRQFPNYSSELNVNALELEDSALYLCASHSYGYTFGSGTRLTVV.

The CDR3 DNA sequence: TGTGCCAGCAGCGGGGGAGGATCAGCAACTAATGAAAAACTGTTTTTT. Residues: CASSGGGSATNEKLFF. The rearrangement joins TRBV5-4 to TRBJ1-4, with a tentative D call TRBD1 (5 bases). Deletions cut 4 bases from V and 0 bases from J, with 13 bases between. The CDR3 length is 16 residues. Germline values: CDR1 SGHNT, CDR2 YYREEE (reference sequence). Combining the CDR3 with reference TRBV5-4 and TRBJ1-4 gives the whole variable domain ETGVTQSPTHLIKTRGQQVTLRCSSQSGHNTVSWYQQALGQGPQFIFQYYREEENGRGNFPPRFSGLQFPNYSSELNVNALELDDSALYLCASSGGGSATNEKLFFGSGTQLSVL.

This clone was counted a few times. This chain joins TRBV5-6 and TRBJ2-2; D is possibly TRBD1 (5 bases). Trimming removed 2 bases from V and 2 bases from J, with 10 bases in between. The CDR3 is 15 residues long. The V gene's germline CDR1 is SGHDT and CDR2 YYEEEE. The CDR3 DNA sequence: TGTGCCAGCAGCTTTTTGGGGCGAAACACCGGGGAGCTGTTTTTT. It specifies CASSFLGRNTGELFF.

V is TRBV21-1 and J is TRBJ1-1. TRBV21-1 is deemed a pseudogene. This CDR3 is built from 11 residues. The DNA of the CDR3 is TGTGCCAGCCTAACCGCCACTGAAGCTTTCTTT. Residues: CASLTATEAFF.

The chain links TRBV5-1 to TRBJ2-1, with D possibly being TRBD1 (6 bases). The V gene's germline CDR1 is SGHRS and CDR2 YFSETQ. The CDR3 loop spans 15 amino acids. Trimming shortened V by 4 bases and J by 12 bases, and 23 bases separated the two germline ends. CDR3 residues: CASSRAAGTPFGQFF. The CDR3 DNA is TGCGCCAGCAGCCGGGCCGCCGGGACACCTTTCGGGCAGTTCTTC.

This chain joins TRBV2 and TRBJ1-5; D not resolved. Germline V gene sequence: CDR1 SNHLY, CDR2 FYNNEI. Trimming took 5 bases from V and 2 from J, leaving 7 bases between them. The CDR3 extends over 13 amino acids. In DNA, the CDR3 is TGTGCCAGCAGTCAGGAGGGCAATCAGCCCCAGCATTTT. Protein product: CASSQEGNQPQHF.

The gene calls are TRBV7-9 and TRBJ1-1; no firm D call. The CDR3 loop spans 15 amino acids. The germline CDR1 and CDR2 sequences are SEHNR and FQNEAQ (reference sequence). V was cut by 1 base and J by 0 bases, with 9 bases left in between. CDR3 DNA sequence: TGTGCCAGCAGCTTAGATAACAGACTGAACACTGAAGCTTTCTTT. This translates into CASSLDNRLNTEAFF.

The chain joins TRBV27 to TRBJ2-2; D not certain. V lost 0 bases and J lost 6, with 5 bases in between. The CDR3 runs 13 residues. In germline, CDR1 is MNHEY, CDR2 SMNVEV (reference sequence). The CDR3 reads CASSLSASGELFF. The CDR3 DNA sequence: TGTGCCAGCAGTTTATCGGCCTCCGGGGAGCTGTTTTTT.

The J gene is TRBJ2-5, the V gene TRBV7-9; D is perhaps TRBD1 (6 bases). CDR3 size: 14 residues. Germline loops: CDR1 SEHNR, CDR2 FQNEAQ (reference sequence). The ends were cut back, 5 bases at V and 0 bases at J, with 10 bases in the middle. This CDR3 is CASSRYRDQETQYF. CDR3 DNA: TGTGCCAGCAGCCGCTACAGGGACCAAGAGACCCAGTACTTC.

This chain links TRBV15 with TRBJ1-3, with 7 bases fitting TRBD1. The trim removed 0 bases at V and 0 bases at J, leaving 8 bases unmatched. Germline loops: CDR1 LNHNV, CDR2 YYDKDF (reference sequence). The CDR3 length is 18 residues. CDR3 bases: TGTGCCACCAGCAGAGATAGAGGACAGGCCCACTCTGGAAACACCATATATTTT. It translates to CATSRDRGQAHSGNTIYF.

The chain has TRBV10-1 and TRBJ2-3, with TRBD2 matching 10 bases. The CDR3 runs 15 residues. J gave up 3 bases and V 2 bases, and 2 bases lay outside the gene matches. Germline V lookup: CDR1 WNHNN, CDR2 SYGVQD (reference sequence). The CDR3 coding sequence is TGCGCCAGCAGTGAGGGACTAGCGGATACAGATACGCAGTATTTT. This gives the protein CASSEGLADTDTQYF.

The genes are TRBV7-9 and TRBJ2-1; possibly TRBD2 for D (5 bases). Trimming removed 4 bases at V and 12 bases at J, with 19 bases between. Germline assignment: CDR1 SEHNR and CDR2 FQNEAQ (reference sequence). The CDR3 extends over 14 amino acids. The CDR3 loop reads CASSSGLAPGGQFF. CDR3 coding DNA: TGTGCCAGCAGCTCCGGACTGGCCCCCGGCGGGCAGTTCTTC.

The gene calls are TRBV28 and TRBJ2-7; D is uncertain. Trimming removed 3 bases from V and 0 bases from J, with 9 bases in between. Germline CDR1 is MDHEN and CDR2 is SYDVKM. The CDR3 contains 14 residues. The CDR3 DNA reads TGTGCCAGCAGTTTGCACAGTACCTCCTACGAGCAGTACGTC. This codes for CASSLHSTSYEQYV.

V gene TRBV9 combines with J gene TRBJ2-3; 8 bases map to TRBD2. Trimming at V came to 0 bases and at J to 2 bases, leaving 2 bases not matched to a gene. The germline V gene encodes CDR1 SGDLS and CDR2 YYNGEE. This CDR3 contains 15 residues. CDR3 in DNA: TGTGCCAGCAGCGTAGAGACTAGCGCCACAGATACGCAGTATTTT. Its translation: CASSVETSATDTQYF.

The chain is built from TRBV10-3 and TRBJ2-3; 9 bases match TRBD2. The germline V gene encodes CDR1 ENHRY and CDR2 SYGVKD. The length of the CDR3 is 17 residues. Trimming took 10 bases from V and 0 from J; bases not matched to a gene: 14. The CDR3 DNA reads TGTGCCACCCTACCACGAATAGCGGGGGAGAGCACAGATACGCAGTATTTT. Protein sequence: CATLPRIAGESTDTQYF.

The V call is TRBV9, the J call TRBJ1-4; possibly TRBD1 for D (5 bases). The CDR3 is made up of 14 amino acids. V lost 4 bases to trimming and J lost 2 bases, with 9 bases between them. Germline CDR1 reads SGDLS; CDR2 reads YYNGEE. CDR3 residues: CASSSGGTNEKLFF. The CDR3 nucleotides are TGTGCCAGCAGCAGTGGGGGGACTAATGAAAAACTGTTTTTT. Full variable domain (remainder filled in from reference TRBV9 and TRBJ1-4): DSGVTQTPKHLITATGQRVTLRCSPRSGDLSVYWYQQSLDQGLQFLIQYYNGEERAKGNILERFSAQQFPDLHSELNLSSLELGDSALYFCASSSGGTNEKLFFGSGTQLSVL.

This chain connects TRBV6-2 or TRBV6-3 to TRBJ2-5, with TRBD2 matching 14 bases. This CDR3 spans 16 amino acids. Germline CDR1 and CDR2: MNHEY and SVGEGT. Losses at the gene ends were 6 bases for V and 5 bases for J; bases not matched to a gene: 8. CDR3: CASSPTSGGASETQYF. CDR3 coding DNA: TGTGCCAGCAGCCCGACTAGCGGGGGGGCTTCTGAGACCCAGTACTTC.

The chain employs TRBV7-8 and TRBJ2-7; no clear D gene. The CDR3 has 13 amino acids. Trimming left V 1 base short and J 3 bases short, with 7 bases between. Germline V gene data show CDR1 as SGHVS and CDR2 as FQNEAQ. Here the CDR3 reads CASSLVTGYEQYF. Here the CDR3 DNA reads TGTGCCAGCAGCTTAGTTACGGGCTACGAGCAGTACTTC.

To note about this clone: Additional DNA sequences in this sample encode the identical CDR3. The CDR3 sequence is CASSDYSNQPQHF. The CDR3 region has the DNA TGTGCCAGCAGTGATTATAGCAATCAGCCCCAGCATTTT. The rearrangement links TRBV6-1 to TRBJ1-5; D ambiguous. This CDR3 contains 13 residues. The V gene's germline CDR1 is MNHNS and CDR2 SASEGT. V gave up 3 bases and J gave up 0 bases, with 3 bases separating them.

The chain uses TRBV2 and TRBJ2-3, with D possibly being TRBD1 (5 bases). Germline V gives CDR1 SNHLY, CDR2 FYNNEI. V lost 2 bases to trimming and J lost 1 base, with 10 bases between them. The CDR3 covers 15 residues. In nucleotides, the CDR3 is TGTGCCAGCAGTGAACAGGGTTTCGGCACAGATACGCAGTATTTT. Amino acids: CASSEQGFGTDTQYF.

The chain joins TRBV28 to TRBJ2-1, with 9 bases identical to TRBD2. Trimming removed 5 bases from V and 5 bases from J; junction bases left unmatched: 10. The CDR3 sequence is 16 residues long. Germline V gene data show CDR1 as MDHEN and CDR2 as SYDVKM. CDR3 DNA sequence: TGTGCCAGCAGTCCCTCCGGGACTAGCCGCGACAATGAGCAGTTCTTC. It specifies CASSPSGTSRDNEQFF.

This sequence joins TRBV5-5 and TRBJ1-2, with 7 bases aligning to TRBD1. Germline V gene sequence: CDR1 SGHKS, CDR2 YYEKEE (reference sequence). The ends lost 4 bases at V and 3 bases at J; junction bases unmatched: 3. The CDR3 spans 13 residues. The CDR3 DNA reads TGTGCCAGCAGCCGACAGGGCGACTATGGCTACACCTTC. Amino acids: CASSRQGDYGYTF. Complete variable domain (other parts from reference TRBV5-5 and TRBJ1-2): DAGVTQSPTHLIKTRGQQVTLRCSPISGHKSVSWYQQVLGQGPQFIFQYYEKEERGRGNFPDRFSARQFPNYSSELNVNALLLGDSALYLCASSRQGDYGYTFGSGTRLTVV.

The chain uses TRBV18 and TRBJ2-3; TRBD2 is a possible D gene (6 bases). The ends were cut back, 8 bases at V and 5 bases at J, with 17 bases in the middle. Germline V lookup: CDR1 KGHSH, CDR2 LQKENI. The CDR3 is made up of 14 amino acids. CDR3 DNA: TGTGCCAGCGGCCGCAGAGGGGAGGAAGATACGCAGTATTTT. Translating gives CASGRRGEEDTQYF.

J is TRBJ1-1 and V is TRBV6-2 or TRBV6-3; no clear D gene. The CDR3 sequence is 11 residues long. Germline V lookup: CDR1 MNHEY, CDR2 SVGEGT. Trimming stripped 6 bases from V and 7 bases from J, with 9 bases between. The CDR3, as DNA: TGTGCCAGCAGCGTGGAGCGTGAAGCTTTCTTT. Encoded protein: CASSVEREAFF.

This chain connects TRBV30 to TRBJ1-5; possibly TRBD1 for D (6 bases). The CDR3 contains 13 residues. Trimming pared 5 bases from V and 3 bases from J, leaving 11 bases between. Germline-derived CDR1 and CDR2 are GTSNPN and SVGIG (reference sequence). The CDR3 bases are TGTGCCTGGTCAGGGGCCTCCAATCAGCCCCAGCATTTT. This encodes CAWSGASNQPQHF.

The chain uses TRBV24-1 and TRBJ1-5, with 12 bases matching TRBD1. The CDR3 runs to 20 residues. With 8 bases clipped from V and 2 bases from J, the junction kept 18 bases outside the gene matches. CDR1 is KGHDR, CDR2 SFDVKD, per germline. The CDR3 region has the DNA TGTGCCACCATCAGAGGGTGGTGTTCGGGACAGGGGGCCGGCAATCAGCCCCAGCATTTT. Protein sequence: CATIRGWCSGQGAGNQPQHF.

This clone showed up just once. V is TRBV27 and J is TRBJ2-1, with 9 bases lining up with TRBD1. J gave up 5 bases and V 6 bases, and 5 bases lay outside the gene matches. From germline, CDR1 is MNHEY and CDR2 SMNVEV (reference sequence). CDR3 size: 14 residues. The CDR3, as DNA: TGTGCCAGCAGAACAGGGGGCGGCCACAATGAGCAGTTCTTC. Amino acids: CASRTGGGHNEQFF.

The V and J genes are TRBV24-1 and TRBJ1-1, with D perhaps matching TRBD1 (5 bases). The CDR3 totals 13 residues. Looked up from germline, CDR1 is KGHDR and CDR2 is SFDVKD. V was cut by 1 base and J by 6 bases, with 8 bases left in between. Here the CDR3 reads CATSDLWGAEAFF. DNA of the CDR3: TGTGCCACCAGTGATTTATGGGGGGCTGAAGCTTTCTTT.

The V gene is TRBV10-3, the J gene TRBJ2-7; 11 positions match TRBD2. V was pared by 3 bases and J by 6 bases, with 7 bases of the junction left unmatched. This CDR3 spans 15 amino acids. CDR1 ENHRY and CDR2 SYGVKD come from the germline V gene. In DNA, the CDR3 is TGTGCCATCAGTGACGGTGCTAGCGGGGGGTTCGAGCAGTACTTC. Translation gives CAISDGASGGFEQYF.

CDR3 coding DNA: TGTGCCAGTAGTATAACGGGGGGAGTTGGTTCACCCCTCCACTTT. Translated: CASSITGGVGSPLHF. The V and J genes are TRBV19 and TRBJ1-6; the D gene is possibly TRBD1 (5 bases). With 2 bases removed from V and 9 bases from J, the gap between germline ends came to 14 bases. The germline V gene encodes CDR1 LNHDA and CDR2 SQIVND (reference sequence). The CDR3 has 15 residues.